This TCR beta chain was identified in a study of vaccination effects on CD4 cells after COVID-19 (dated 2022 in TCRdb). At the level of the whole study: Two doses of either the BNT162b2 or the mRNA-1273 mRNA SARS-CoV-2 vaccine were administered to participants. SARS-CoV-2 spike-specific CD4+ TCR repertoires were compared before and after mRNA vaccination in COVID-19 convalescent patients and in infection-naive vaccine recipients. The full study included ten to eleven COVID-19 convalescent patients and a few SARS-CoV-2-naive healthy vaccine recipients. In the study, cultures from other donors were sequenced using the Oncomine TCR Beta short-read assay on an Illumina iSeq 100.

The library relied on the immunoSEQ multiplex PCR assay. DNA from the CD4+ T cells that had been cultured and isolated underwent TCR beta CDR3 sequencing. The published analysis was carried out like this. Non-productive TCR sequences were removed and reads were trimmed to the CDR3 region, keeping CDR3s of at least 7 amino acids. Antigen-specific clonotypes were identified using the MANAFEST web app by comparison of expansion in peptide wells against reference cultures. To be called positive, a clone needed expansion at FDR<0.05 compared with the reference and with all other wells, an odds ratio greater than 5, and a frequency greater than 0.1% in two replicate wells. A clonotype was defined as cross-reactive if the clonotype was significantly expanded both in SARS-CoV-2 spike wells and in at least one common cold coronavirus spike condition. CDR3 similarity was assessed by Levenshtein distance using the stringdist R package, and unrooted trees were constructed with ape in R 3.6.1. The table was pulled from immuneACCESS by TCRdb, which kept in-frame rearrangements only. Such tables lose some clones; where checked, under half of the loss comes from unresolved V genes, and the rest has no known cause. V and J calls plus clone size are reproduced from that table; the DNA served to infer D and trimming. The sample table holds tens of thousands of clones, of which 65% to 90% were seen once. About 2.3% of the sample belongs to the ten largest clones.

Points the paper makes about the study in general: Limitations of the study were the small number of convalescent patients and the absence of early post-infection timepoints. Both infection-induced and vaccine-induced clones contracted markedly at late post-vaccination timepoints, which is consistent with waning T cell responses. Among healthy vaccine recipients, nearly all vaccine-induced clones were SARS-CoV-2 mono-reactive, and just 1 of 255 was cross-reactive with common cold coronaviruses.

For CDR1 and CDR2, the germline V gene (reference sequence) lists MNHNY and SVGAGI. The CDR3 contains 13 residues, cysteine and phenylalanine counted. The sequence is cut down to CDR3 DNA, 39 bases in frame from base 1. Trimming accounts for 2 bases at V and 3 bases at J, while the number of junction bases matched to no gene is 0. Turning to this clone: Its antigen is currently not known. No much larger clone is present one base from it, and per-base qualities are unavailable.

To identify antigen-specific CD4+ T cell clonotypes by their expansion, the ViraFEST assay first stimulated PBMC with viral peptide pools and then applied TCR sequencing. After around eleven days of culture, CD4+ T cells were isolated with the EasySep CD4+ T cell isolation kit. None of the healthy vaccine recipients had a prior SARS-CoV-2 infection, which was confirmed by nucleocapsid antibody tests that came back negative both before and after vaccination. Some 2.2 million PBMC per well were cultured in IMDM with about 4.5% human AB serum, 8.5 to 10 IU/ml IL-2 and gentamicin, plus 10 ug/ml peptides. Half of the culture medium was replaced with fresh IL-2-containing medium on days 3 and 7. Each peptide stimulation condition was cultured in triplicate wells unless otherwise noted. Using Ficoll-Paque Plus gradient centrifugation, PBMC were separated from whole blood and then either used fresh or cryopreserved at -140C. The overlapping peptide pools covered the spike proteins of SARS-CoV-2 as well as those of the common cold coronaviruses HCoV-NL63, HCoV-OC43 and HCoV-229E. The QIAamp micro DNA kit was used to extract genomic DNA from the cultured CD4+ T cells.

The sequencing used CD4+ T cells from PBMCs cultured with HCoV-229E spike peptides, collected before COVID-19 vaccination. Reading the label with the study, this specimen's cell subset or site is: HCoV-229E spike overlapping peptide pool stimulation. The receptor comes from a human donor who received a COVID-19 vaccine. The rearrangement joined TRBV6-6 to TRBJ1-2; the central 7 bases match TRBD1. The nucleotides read TGTGCCAGCAGTTACGGGACAGACTATGGCTACACCTTC. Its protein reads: CASSYGTDYGYTF.